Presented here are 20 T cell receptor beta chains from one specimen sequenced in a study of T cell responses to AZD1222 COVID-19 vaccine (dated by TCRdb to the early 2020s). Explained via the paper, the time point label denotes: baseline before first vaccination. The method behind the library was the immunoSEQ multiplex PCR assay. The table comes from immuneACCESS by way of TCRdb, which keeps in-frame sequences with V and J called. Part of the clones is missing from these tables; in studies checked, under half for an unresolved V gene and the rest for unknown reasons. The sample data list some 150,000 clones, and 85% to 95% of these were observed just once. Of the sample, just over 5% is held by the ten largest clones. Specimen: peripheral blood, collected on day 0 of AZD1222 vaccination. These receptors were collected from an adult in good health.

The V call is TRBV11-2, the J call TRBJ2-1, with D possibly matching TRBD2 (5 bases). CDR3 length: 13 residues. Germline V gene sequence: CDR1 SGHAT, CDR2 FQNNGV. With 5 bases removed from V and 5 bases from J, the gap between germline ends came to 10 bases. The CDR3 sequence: CASSLKLDNEQFF. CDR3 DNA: TGTGCCAGCAGCCTCAAACTAGACAATGAGCAGTTCTTC.

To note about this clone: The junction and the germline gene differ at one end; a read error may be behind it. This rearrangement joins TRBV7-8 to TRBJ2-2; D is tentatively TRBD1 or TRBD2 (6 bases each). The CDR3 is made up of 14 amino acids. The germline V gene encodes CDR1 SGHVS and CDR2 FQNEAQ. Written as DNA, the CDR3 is TGCGCCCAATCCCGGGGGACAAACACCGGGGAGCTGTTTTTT. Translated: CAQSRGTNTGELFF.

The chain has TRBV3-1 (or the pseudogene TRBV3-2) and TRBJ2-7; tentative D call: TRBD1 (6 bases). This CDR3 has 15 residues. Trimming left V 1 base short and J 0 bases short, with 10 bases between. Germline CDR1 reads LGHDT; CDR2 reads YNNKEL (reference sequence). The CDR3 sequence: CASSQVGGRSYEQYF. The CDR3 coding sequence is TGTGCCAGCAGCCAAGTTGGGGGCCGCTCCTACGAGCAGTACTTC.

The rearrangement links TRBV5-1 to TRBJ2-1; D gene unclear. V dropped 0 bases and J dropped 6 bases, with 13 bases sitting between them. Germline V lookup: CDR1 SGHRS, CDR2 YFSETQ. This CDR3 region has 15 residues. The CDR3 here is CASSLALGFGNEQFF. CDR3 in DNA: TGCGCCAGCAGCTTGGCCCTAGGGTTCGGCAATGAGCAGTTCTTC.

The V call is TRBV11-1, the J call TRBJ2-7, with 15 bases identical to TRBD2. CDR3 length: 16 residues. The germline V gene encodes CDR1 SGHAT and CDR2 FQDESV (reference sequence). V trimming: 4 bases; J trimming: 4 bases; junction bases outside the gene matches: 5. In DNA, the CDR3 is TGTGCCAGCAGCTCCCGGACTAGCGGGAGGGATTACGAGCAGTACTTC. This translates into CASSSRTSGRDYEQYF.

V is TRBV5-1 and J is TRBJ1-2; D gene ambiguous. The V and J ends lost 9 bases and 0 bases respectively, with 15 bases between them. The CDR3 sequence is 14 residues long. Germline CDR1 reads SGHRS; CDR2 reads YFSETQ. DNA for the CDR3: TGCGCCACCAACATCGACGGGTCTAACTATGGCTACACCTTC. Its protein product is CATNIDGSNYGYTF.

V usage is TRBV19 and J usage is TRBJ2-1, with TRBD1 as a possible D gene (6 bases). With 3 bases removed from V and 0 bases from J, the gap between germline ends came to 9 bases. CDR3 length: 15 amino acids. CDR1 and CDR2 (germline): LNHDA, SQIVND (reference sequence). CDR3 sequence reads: CASSIRGTSYNEQFF. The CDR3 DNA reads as TGTGCCAGTAGTATCAGGGGAACCTCCTACAATGAGCAGTTCTTC.

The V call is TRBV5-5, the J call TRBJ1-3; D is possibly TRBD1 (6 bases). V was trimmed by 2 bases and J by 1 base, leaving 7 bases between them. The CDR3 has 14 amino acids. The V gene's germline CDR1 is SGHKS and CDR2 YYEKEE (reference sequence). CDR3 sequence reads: CASSFQGSGNTIYF. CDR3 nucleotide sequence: TGTGCCAGCAGCTTTCAGGGGTCTGGAAACACCATATATTTT.

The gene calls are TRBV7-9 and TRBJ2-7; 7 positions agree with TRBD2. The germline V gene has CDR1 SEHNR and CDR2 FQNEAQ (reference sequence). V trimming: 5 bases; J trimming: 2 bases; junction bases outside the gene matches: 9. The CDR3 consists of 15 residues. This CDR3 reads CASSVSSGGAYEQYF. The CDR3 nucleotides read TGTGCCAGCAGCGTTTCTAGCGGAGGGGCCTACGAGCAGTACTTC.

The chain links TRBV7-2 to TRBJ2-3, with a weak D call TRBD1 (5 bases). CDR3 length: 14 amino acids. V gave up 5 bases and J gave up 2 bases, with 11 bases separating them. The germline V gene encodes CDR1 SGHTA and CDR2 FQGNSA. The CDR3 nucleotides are TGTGCCAGCAGCCCCGACAGTTCCACAGATACGCAGTATTTT. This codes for CASSPDSSTDTQYF.

CDR3 region: CASSFRLAGVYNEQFF. The CDR3 coding sequence is TGTGCCAGCAGCTTCCGACTAGCGGGAGTCTACAATGAGCAGTTCTTC. V and J are TRBV11-2 and TRBJ2-1; 12 bases agree with TRBD2. Per germline, CDR1 SGHAT and CDR2 FQNNGV. The CDR3 contains 16 residues. Losses at the gene ends were 3 bases for V and 3 bases for J; bases not matched to a gene: 3.

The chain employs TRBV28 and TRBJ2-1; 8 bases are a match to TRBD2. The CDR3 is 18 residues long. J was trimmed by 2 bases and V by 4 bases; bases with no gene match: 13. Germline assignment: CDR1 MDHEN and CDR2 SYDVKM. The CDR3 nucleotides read TGTGCCAGCAGTTCCCCGGGTGGGGCGGGAGGAACCTACAATGAGCAGTTCTTC. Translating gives CASSSPGGAGGTYNEQFF.

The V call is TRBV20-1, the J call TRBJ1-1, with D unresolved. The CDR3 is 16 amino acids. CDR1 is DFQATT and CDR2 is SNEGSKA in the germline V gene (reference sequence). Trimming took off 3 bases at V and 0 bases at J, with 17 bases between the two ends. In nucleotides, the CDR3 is TGCAGTGCTAGTGCCCCGCAATCGATGATGAACACTGAAGCTTTCTTT. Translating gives CSASAPQSMMNTEAFF.

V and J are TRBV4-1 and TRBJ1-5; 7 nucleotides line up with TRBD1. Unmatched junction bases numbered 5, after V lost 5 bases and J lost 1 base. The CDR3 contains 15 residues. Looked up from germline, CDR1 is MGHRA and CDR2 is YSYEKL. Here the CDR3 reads CASSWDSGSNQPQHF. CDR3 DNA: TGCGCCAGCAGCTGGGACAGTGGCAGCAATCAGCCCCAGCATTTT.

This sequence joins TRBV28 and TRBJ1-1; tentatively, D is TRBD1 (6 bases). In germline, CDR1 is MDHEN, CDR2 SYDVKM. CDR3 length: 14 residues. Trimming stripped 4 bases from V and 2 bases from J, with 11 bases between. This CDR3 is CASSSLGGNTEAFF. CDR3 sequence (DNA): TGTGCCAGCAGTTCCCTAGGGGGAAACACTGAAGCTTTCTTT.

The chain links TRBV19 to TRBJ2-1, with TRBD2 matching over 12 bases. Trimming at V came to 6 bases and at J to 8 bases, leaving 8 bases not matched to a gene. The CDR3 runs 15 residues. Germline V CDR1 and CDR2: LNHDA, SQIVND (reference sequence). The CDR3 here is CASSSGLAGRDEQFF. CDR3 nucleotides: TGTGCCAGTAGCTCGGGACTAGCGGGTAGAGATGAGCAGTTCTTC.

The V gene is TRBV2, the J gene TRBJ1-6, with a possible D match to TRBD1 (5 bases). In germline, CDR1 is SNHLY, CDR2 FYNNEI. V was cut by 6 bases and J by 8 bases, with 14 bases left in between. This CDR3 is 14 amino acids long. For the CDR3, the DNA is TGTGCCAGCAGCCCAAGGCGAGGGGATTCACCCCTCCACTTT. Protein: CASSPRRGDSPLHF.

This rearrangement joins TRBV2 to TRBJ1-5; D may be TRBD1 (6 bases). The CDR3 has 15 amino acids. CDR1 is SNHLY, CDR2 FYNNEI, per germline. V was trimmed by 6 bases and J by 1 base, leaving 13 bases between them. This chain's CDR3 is CASSFGRGSNQPQHF. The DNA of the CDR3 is TGTGCCAGCAGCTTCGGCAGGGGCAGCAATCAGCCCCAGCATTTT.

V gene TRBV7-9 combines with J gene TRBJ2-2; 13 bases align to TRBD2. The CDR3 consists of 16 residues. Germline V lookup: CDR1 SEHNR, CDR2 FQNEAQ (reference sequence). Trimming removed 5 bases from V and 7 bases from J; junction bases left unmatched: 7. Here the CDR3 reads CASSRRLAGGVGELFF. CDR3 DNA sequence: TGTGCCAGCAGCCGGCGACTAGCGGGAGGAGTCGGGGAGCTGTTTTTT.

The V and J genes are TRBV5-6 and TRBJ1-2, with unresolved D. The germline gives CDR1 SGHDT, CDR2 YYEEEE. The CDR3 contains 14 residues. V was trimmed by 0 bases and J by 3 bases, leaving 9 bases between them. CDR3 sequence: CASSLEYGDYGYTF. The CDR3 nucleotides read TGTGCCAGCAGCTTGGAGTATGGTGACTATGGCTACACCTTC.